This T cell receptor (beta chain) derives from a study of T cell responses to AZD1222 COVID-19 vaccine. Study-wide findings and caveats: At baseline, just a handful of AZD1222 recipients tested seropositive.

As to this clone: What it recognizes is unknown.

The assay was immunoSEQ multiplex PCR, and TCRdb's table has in-frame clones only and misses some. The table has about 140,000 clones, over 75% seen once. V shed 8 bases and J shed 5 bases, with 11 bases lying between them. CDR3 length: 12 amino acids. Per germline, CDR1 SEHNR and CDR2 FQNEAQ (reference sequence). The sequence came from an adult in good health. V is TRBV7-9 and J is TRBJ2-3; the D is unclear. The specimen comprised peripheral blood, sampled on day 0 of AZD1222 vaccination. CDR3 coding DNA: TGTGCCAGCTACGCAAGGGTAGATACGCAGTATTTT. Protein product: CASYARVDTQYF.